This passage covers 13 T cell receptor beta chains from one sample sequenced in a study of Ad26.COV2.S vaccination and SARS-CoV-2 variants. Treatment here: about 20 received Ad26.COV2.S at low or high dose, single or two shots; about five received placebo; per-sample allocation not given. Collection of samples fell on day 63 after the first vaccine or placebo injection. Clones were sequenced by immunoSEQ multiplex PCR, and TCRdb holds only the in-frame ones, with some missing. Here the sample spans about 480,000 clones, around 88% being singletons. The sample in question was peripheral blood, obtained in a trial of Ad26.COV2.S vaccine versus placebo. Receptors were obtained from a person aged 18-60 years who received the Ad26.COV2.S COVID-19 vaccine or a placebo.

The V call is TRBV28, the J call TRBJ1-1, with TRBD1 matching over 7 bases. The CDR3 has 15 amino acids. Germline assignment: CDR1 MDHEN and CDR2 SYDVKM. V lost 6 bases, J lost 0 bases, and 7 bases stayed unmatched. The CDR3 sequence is CASREMDRMNTEAFF. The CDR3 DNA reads TGTGCCAGCAGGGAAATGGACAGGATGAACACTGAAGCTTTCTTT.

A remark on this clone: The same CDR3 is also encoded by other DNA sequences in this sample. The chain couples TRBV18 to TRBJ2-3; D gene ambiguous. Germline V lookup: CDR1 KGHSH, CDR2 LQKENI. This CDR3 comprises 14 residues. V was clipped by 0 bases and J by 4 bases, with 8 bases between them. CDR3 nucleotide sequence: TGTGCCAGCTCACCACCGGCAGGCCCAGATACGCAGTATTTT. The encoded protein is CASSPPAGPDTQYF. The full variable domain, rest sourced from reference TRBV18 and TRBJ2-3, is NAGVMQNPRHLVRRRGQEARLRCSPMKGHSHVYWYRQLPEEGLKFMVYLQKENIIDESGMPKERFSAEFPKEGPSILRIQQVVRGDSAAYFCASSPPAGPDTQYFGPGTRLTVL.

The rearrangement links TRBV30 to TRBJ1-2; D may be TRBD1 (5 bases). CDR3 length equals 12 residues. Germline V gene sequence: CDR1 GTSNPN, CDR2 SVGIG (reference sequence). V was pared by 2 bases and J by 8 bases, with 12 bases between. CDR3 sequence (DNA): TGTGCCTGGAGTCCGGGGACGGGCGGCTACACCTTC. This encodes CAWSPGTGGYTF.

The CDR3 loop reads CSVEGVHEQYF. Written as DNA, the CDR3 is TGCAGCGTTGAGGGGGTCCACGAGCAGTACTTC. V usage is TRBV29-1 and J usage is TRBJ2-7, with D perhaps matching TRBD1 or TRBD2 (5 bases each). V lost 3 bases, J lost 5 bases, and 8 bases lay in between. Germline CDR1 reads SQVTM; CDR2 reads ANQGSEA. This CDR3 has 11 residues.

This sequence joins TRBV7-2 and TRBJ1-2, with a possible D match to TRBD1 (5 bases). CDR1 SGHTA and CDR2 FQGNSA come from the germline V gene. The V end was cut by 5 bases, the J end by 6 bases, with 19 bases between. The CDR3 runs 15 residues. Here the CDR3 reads CASSPLQASFDGYTF. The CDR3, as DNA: TGTGCCAGCAGCCCCTTACAGGCCTCCTTCGATGGCTACACCTTC.

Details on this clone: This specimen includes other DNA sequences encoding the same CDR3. The CDR3: CASSLVGGSSYEQYF. The CDR3 region has the DNA TGCGCCAGCAGCTTGGTTGGCGGGAGCTCCTACGAGCAGTACTTC. The V gene is TRBV5-1, the J gene TRBJ2-7; 7 bases align to TRBD2. With V trimmed by 0 bases and J by 0 bases, 3 bases remained unmatched. This CDR3 spans 15 amino acids. Germline assignment: CDR1 SGHRS and CDR2 YFSETQ. Full variable domain (outside the CDR3, taken from reference TRBV5-1 and TRBJ2-7): KAGVTQTPRYLIKTRGQQVTLSCSPISGHRSVSWYQQTPGQGLQFLFEYFSETQRNKGNFPGRFSGRQFSNSRSEMNVSTLELGDSALYLCASSLVGGSSYEQYFGPGTRLTVT.

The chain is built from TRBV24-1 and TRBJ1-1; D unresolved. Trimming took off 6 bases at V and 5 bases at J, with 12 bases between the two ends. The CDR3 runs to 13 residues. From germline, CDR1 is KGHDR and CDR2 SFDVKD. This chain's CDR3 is CATSRDSGTEAFF. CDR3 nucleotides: TGTGCCACCAGTAGGGATTCGGGTACTGAAGCTTTCTTT.

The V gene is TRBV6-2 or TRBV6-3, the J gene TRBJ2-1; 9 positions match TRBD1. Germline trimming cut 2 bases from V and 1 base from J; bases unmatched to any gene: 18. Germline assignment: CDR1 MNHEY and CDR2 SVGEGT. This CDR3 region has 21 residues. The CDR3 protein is CASSYGHRDRESIGSYNEQFF. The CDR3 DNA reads TGTGCCAGCAGTTACGGTCACCGGGACAGGGAAAGCATCGGGTCCTACAATGAGCAGTTCTTC.

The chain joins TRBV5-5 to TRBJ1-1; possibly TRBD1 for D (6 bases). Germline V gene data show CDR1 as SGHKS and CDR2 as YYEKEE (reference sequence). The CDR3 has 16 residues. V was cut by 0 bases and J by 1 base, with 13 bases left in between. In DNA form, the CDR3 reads TGTGCCAGCAGCTTGGCCGATGTAGGGGGGAACACTGAAGCTTTCTTT. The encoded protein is CASSLADVGGNTEAFF. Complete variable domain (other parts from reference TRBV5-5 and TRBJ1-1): DAGVTQSPTHLIKTRGQQVTLRCSPISGHKSVSWYQQVLGQGPQFIFQYYEKEERGRGNFPDRFSARQFPNYSSELNVNALLLGDSALYLCASSLADVGGNTEAFFGQGTRLTVV.

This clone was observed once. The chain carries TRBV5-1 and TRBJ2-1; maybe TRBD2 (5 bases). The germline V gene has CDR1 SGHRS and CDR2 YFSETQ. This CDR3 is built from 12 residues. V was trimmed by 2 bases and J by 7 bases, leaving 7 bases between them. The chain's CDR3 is CASSLPGNEQFF. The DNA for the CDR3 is TGCGCCAGCAGCTTACCGGGGAATGAGCAGTTCTTC.

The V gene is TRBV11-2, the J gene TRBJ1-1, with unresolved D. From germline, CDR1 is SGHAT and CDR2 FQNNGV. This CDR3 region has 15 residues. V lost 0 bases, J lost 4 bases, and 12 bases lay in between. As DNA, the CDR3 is TGTGCCAGCAGCTTAGATTCAGGCGGATTCACTGAAGCTTTCTTT. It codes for CASSLDSGGFTEAFF.

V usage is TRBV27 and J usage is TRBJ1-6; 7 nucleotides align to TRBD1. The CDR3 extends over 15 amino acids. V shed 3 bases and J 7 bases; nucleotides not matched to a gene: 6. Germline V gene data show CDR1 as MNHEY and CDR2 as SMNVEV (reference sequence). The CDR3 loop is CASSFGTAVNSPLHF. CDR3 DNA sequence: TGTGCCAGCAGTTTCGGGACAGCGGTGAATTCACCCCTCCACTTT.

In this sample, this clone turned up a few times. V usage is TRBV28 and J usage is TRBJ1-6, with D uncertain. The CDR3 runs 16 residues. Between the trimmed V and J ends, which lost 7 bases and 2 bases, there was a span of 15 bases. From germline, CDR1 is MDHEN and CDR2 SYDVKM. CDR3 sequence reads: CASKRIAGAYNSPLHF. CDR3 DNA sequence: TGTGCCAGCAAAAGGATCGCGGGCGCCTATAATTCACCCCTCCACTTT.